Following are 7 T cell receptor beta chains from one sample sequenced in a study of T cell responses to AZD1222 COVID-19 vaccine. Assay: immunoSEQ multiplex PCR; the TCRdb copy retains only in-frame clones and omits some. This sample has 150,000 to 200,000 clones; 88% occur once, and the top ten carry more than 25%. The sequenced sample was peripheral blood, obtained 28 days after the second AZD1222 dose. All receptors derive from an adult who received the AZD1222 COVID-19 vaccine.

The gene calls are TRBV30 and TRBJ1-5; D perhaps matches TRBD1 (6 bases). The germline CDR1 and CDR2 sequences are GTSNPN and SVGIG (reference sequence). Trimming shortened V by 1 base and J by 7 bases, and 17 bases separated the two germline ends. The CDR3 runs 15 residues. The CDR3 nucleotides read TGTGCCTGGAGTGAAGGGGGGTCCACCCTACAGCCCCAGCATTTT. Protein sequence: CAWSEGGSTLQPQHF.

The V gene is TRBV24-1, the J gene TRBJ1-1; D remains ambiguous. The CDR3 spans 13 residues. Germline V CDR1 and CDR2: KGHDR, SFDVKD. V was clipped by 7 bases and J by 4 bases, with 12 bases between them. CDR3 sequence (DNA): TGTGCCACCAGAGAGAGGGCCGGCACTGAAGCTTTCTTT. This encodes CATRERAGTEAFF.

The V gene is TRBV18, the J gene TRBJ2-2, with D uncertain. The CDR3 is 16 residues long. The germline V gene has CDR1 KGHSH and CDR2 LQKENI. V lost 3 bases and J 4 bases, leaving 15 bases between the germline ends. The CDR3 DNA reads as TGTGCCAGCTCACCCCCTCAGCCGTGGGGCACCGGGGAGCTGTTTTTT. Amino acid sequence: CASSPPQPWGTGELFF.

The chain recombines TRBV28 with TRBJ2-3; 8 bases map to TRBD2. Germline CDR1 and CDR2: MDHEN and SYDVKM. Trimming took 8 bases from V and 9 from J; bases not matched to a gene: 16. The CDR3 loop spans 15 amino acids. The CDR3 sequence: CASAIGGLARGTQYF. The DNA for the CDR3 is TGTGCCAGCGCCATAGGCGGACTAGCTCGGGGGACGCAGTATTTT.

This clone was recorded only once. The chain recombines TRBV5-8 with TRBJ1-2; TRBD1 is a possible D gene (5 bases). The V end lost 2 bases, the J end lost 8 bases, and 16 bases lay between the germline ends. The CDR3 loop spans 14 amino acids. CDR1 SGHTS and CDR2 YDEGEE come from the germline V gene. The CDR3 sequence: CASSFPPGSRGYTF. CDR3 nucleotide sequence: TGTGCCAGCAGCTTCCCCCCAGGGTCTCGCGGCTACACCTTC.

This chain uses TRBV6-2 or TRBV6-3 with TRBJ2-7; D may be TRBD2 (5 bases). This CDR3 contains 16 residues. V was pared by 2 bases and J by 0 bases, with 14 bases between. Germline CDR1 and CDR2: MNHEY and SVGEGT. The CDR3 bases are TGTGCCAGCAGTTACCCCCCGAGCGGAGGCTCCTACGAGCAGTACTTC. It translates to CASSYPPSGGSYEQYF.

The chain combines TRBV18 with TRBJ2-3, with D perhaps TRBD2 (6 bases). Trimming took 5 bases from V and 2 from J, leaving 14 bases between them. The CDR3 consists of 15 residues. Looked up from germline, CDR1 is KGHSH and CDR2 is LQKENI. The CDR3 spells CASSETRGFTDTQYF. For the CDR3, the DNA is TGTGCCAGCTCAGAGACTAGAGGATTCACAGATACGCAGTATTTT. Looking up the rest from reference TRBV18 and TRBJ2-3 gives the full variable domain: NAGVMQNPRHLVRRRGQEARLRCSPMKGHSHVYWYRQLPEEGLKFMVYLQKENIIDESGMPKERFSAEFPKEGPSILRIQQVVRGDSAAYFCASSETRGFTDTQYFGPGTRLTVL.